Shown below are 29 T cell receptor beta chains from a single sample sequenced in a study of T cell changes during pregnancy in multiple sclerosis. Sequencing used immunoSEQ multiplex PCR; TCRdb keeps in-frame clones, though not all of them. Of approximately 100,000 clones listed, about nine tenths are singletons. This specimen was peripheral blood, taken in the second trimester of pregnancy. All receptors come from a female donor with multiple sclerosis, enrolled in a pregnancy study.

CDR3 amino acids: CASRSAGGNEQFF. DNA for the CDR3: TGTGCCAGTAGAAGCGCGGGAGGGAATGAGCAGTTCTTC. The rearrangement joins TRBV19 to TRBJ2-1; TRBD2 matches 9 bases. CDR1 and CDR2 (germline): LNHDA, SQIVND (reference sequence). There are 13 residues in the CDR3. V shed 6 bases and J 7 bases; nucleotides not matched to a gene: 4.

This chain connects TRBV27 to TRBJ2-5, with unresolved D. This CDR3 spans 14 amino acids. Germline values: CDR1 MNHEY, CDR2 SMNVEV (reference sequence). Trimming cost V 2 bases and J 5 bases, with 12 bases left between them. The CDR3 bases are TGTGCCAGCAGTTTAATCAGGTACTCGGAGACCCAGTACTTC. As protein: CASSLIRYSETQYF.

The genes are TRBV30 and TRBJ1-2; no firm D call. There are 14 residues in the CDR3. The germline V gene encodes CDR1 GTSNPN and CDR2 SVGIG (reference sequence). Trimming removed 0 bases at V and 3 bases at J, with 11 bases between. The chain's CDR3 is CAWSVRRLDYGYTF. Here the CDR3 DNA reads TGTGCCTGGAGTGTGCGACGACTTGACTATGGCTACACCTTC.

The chain uses TRBV28 and TRBJ1-1; possible D gene TRBD1, 6 bases. Germline V CDR1 and CDR2: MDHEN, SYDVKM. V lost 8 bases to trimming and J lost 1 base, with 17 bases between them. The CDR3 loop spans 15 amino acids. CDR3 nucleotide sequence: TGTGCCAGCTCTCCCACAGGGATGGGGAACACTGAAGCTTTCTTT. Protein product: CASSPTGMGNTEAFF.

The rearrangement uses TRBV5-4 and TRBJ2-3, with 7 nucleotides matching TRBD1. J gave up 11 bases and V 1 base, and 4 bases lay outside the gene matches. This CDR3 spans 12 amino acids. Germline CDR1 is SGHNT and CDR2 is YYREEE (reference sequence). This CDR3 is CASSLIGDRQYF. The CDR3 nucleotides read TGTGCCAGCAGCTTGATTGGGGACAGGCAGTATTTT.

This rearrangement joins TRBV25-1 to TRBJ2-3, with 8 bases fitting TRBD2. This CDR3 is built from 13 residues. Germline assignment: CDR1 MGHDK and CDR2 SYGVNS. V trimming: 6 bases; J trimming: 8 bases; junction bases outside the gene matches: 7. The CDR3 DNA reads TGTGCCAGCAGAGGACTAGCTTCGAGTACGCAGTATTTT. Its protein is CASRGLASSTQYF.

This chain links TRBV29-1 with TRBJ2-1; 13 bases line up with TRBD2. This CDR3 is 16 amino acids long. Germline lookup yields CDR1 SQVTM and CDR2 ANQGSEA. V lost 1 base, J lost 4 bases, and 4 bases stayed unmatched. CDR3 DNA sequence: TGCAGCGTTGAAGGACTAGCGGGAGGAGTTTACAATGAGCAGTTCTTC. Translation gives CSVEGLAGGVYNEQFF.

The chain carries TRBV5-1 and TRBJ1-2; possible D gene TRBD1, 5 bases. There are 15 residues in the CDR3. Germline CDR1 SGHRS, CDR2 YFSETQ. The germline V and J ends were trimmed by 4 bases and 4 bases, with 17 bases remaining between them. The CDR3 DNA is TGCGCCAGCAGCAGTCGGACGACGGGGGTCTATGGCTACACCTTC. It codes for CASSSRTTGVYGYTF.

The J gene is TRBJ2-7, the V gene TRBV28; D perhaps matches TRBD2 (6 bases). From germline, CDR1 is MDHEN and CDR2 SYDVKM. CDR3 length: 16 residues. Trimming shortened V by 5 bases and J by 0 bases, and 17 bases separated the two germline ends. The CDR3 sequence is CASSLEGPLGSYEQYF. The CDR3 bases are TGTGCCAGCAGTCTGGAGGGGCCCCTGGGCTCCTACGAGCAGTACTTC.

This chain joins TRBV9 and TRBJ2-2; D possibly corresponds to TRBD1 (8 bases). V lost 3 bases and J 5 bases, leaving 17 bases between the germline ends. Germline assignment: CDR1 SGDLS and CDR2 YYNGEE. This CDR3 is 16 amino acids long. CDR3 in DNA: TGTGCCAGCAGCGGCACCCCACAGGGGGGGACCGGGGAGCTGTTTTTT. Translated: CASSGTPQGGTGELFF.

V and J are TRBV7-6 and TRBJ1-1, with no clear D. The CDR3 has 15 residues. CDR1 is SGHVS, CDR2 FNYEAQ, per germline. V lost 5 bases to trimming and J lost 3 bases, with 16 bases between them. DNA for the CDR3: TGTGCCAGCAGCCCGGAGGTAGATTCGTACACTGAAGCTTTCTTT. Translated: CASSPEVDSYTEAFF.

This rearrangement joins TRBV28 to TRBJ2-3; 7 bases line up with TRBD2. The CDR3 spans 15 residues. Germline CDR1 reads MDHEN; CDR2 reads SYDVKM. The ends lost 4 bases at V and 2 bases at J; junction bases unmatched: 6. The CDR3 DNA is TGTGCCAGCAGTTGGCCTAGCGGACACACAGATACGCAGTATTTT. Translated: CASSWPSGHTDTQYF.

This chain joins TRBV4-3 and TRBJ2-2; D remains ambiguous. Germline values: CDR1 LGHNA, CDR2 YSLEER. V was cut by 3 bases and J by 0 bases, with 11 bases left in between. The CDR3 extends over 16 amino acids. The CDR3 is CASSQLVVSNTGELFF. CDR3 coding DNA: TGCGCCAGCAGCCAGCTAGTAGTTTCGAACACCGGGGAGCTGTTTTTT.

This chain joins TRBV5-1 and TRBJ2-3; TRBD1 agrees at 8 bases. The CDR3 spans 15 residues. The junction had 9 bases not matched to a gene; V was cut back by 3 bases and J by 6 bases. Germline V gene sequence: CDR1 SGHRS, CDR2 YFSETQ. CDR3 protein: CASSYRDRLIDTQYF. CDR3 nucleotide sequence: TGCGCCAGCAGCTACCGGGACAGGCTGATCGATACGCAGTATTTT. Filled out from reference TRBV5-1 and TRBJ2-3, the complete variable domain reads KAGVTQTPRYLIKTRGQQVTLSCSPISGHRSVSWYQQTPGQGLQFLFEYFSETQRNKGNFPGRFSGRQFSNSRSEMNVSTLELGDSALYLCASSYRDRLIDTQYFGPGTRLTVL.

The V call is TRBV5-4, the J call TRBJ1-3, with a weak D call TRBD1 (5 bases). V was cut by 0 bases and J by 2 bases, with 9 bases left in between. Germline V gene data show CDR1 as SGHNT and CDR2 as YYREEE (reference sequence). The CDR3 is made up of 15 amino acids. In DNA, the CDR3 is TGTGCCAGCAGCTTGGCTGCAGGGACTGGAAACACCATATATTTT. This codes for CASSLAAGTGNTIYF.

CDR3 DNA: TGTGCCAGCAGCTTAGGAGGAGGGCGCCAAGAGACCCAGTACTTC. Protein: CASSLGGGRQETQYF. V usage is TRBV7-6 and J usage is TRBJ2-5, with D possibly being TRBD2 (6 bases). Germline V gene data show CDR1 as SGHVS and CDR2 as FNYEAQ. The CDR3 is 15 residues long. V shed 1 base and J shed 1 base, with 10 bases lying between them.

The chain has TRBV5-1 and TRBJ2-6; D is possibly TRBD2 (6 bases). This CDR3 is 15 amino acids long. V lost 5 bases and J lost 0, with 9 bases in between. Germline CDR1 SGHRS, CDR2 YFSETQ. The CDR3 protein is CASSWGDSGANVLTF. As DNA, the CDR3 is TGCGCCAGCAGTTGGGGGGACTCTGGGGCCAACGTCCTGACTTTC.

The chain's CDR3 is CASSFGDRGPDTQYF. CDR3 DNA sequence: TGCGCCAGCAGCTTTGGGGACAGGGGGCCCGATACGCAGTATTTT. V usage is TRBV5-1 and J usage is TRBJ2-3, with 12 bases fitting TRBD1. Trimming took 2 bases from V and 6 from J; bases not matched to a gene: 4. The CDR3 length is 15 residues. Germline lookup yields CDR1 SGHRS and CDR2 YFSETQ.

The rearrangement uses TRBV25-1 and TRBJ2-1, with D perhaps matching TRBD1 (6 bases). Deletions cut 4 bases from V and 8 bases from J, with 12 bases between. The CDR3 contains 13 residues. Germline-derived CDR1 and CDR2 are MGHDK and SYGVNS. The CDR3 is CASSVQGHDEQFF. As DNA, the CDR3 is TGTGCCAGCAGTGTTCAGGGGCACGATGAGCAGTTCTTC.

The chain links TRBV15 to TRBJ2-3, with D possibly TRBD2 on 5 matching bases. Deletions cut 1 base from V and 6 bases from J, with 8 bases between. The germline gives CDR1 LNHNV, CDR2 YYDKDF (reference sequence). There are 13 residues in the CDR3. CDR3 protein: CATSRGGLDTQYF. The CDR3 coding sequence is TGTGCCACCAGCAGAGGCGGGTTGGATACGCAGTATTTT.

The chain recombines TRBV9 with TRBJ2-5; a weak D match, TRBD1 (6 bases). Between the trimmed V and J ends, which lost 0 bases and 4 bases, there was a span of 10 bases. This CDR3 region has 14 residues. Germline V lookup: CDR1 SGDLS, CDR2 YYNGEE. CDR3 nucleotide sequence: TGTGCCAGCAGCGTAGACAGGGTTTCAGAGACCCAGTACTTC. Its protein is CASSVDRVSETQYF.

The chain combines TRBV28 with TRBJ1-5; D might be TRBD1 (5 bases). Germline assignment: CDR1 MDHEN and CDR2 SYDVKM. The V and J ends lost 3 bases and 5 bases respectively, with 11 bases between them. This CDR3 spans 14 amino acids. The CDR3 loop is CASSFATAYQPQHF. The DNA of the CDR3 is TGTGCCAGCAGTTTCGCGACAGCTTATCAGCCCCAGCATTTT.

This clone was detected a few times. CDR3 nucleotides: TGCAGCGGTGACAGGGGCCCGAACACTGAAGCTTTCTTT. Translation gives CSGDRGPNTEAFF. The chain couples TRBV29-1 to TRBJ1-1; the match to TRBD1 covers 8 bases. The CDR3 spans 13 residues. V was clipped by 7 bases and J by 1 base; unmatched bases: 5. The V gene's germline CDR1 is SQVTM and CDR2 ANQGSEA.

V usage is TRBV5-8 and J usage is TRBJ2-1; 9 bases are shared with TRBD2. J lost 6 bases, V lost 0 bases, and 4 bases had no gene match. Germline CDR1 reads SGHTS; CDR2 reads YDEGEE. This CDR3 contains 15 residues. CDR3 in amino acids: CASSLGLAASNEQFF. CDR3 DNA: TGTGCCAGCAGCTTGGGACTAGCGGCCTCCAATGAGCAGTTCTTC.

The chain has TRBV19 and TRBJ2-4; tentative D call: TRBD2 (6 bases). Trimming shortened V by 0 bases and J by 7 bases, and 10 bases separated the two germline ends. The CDR3 is 14 amino acids. In germline, CDR1 is LNHDA, CDR2 SQIVND (reference sequence). The CDR3 sequence is CASSIDPGRNIQYF. The CDR3 DNA follows: TGTGCCAGTAGTATAGATCCAGGGAGGAACATTCAGTACTTC.

The chain joins TRBV7-8 to TRBJ2-7; unclear D gene. V gave up 5 bases and J gave up 2 bases, with 10 bases separating them. Germline CDR1 and CDR2: SGHVS and FQNEAQ. This CDR3 is 13 amino acids long. In DNA, the CDR3 is TGTGCCAGCAGCCTTTTCTATACCTACGAGCAGTACTTC. Amino acids: CASSLFYTYEQYF.

J is TRBJ2-7 and V is TRBV6-5; 8 bases agree with TRBD1. Germline CDR1 MNHEY, CDR2 SVGAGI. The V gene end was trimmed by 6 bases and the J gene end by 2 bases; junction bases not matched to a gene: 3. This CDR3 is 13 amino acids long. CDR3 bases: TGTGCCAGCAGCGGGACAGGAACCTACGAGCAGTACTTC. Protein product: CASSGTGTYEQYF.

The chain combines TRBV10-3 with TRBJ1-2, with a tentative D call TRBD1 (5 bases). CDR3 length: 13 amino acids. Germline CDR1 reads ENHRY; CDR2 reads SYGVKD. With 10 bases removed from V and 3 bases from J, the gap between germline ends came to 15 bases. CDR3 DNA sequence: TGTGCCACCACGCGGGACGGAGACTATGGCTACACCTTC. Its translation is CATTRDGDYGYTF.

The chain joins TRBV28 to TRBJ1-1; 7 bases are shared with TRBD1. This CDR3 comprises 14 residues. J was trimmed by 5 bases and V by 6 bases; bases with no gene match: 9. The germline V gene has CDR1 MDHEN and CDR2 SYDVKM. CDR3 in DNA: TGTGCCAGCAGGTCAGGGGGAGTGGTGACTGAAGCTTTCTTT. It translates to CASRSGGVVTEAFF.